The source of this TCR beta chain is a study of tumor-infiltrating lymphocytes in primary liver carcinoma. Regarding this clonotype: Its antigen remains unknown. In this CDR3 the conserved last residue, phenylalanine or tryptophan, is missing, so a read error is likely.

Unsorted bulk tissue (roughly 20-34 mg) underwent RNA and DNA co-extraction. Through surgical resection, the patients' primary liver carcinoma was treated. Sampling was performed at five separate regions of each tumor. A constant-region primer served to make TCR beta cDNA from approximately 490 ng total RNA. Investigators got TCR beta libraries out of three nested multiplex PCR rounds, done with slightly modified ARM-PCR. A single record per CDR3 protein comes from TCRdb applying MiXCR to the multiplex PCR reads. The sample lists fewer than 250,000 distinct CDR3 sequences; about 82% were seen once. General study results and limits: Top clones occupying all five tumor regions numbered only about 8-25%.

This TCR came from a middle-aged man with primary liver carcinoma and hepatitis B virus infection. The sample comprised tumor tissue from primary liver carcinoma.

The CDR3 reads CASSALRAPKYEQYL. The CDR3 coding sequence is TGTGCCAGCAGCGCCCTGCGGGCCCCGAAATACGAGCAGTACTTG. The chain is built from TRBV11-1 and TRBJ2-7; tentatively, D is TRBD2 (5 bases). The CDR3 spans 15 residues. CDR1 is SGHAT, CDR2 FQDESV, per germline (reference sequence). The ends were cut back, 5 bases at V and 4 bases at J, with 18 bases in the middle.